These 30 T cell receptor beta chains share one sample of origin, sequenced in a study of blood T cell repertoires in COVID-19. The data were produced by immunoSEQ multiplex PCR, yet TCRdb's version contains in-frame clones alone and is incomplete. This repertoire shows under 200,000 clones, 82% found once; its top ten account for more than 4.5%. Sequenced sample: PBMCs or T cells enriched from blood (not recorded which). The receptor set was obtained from a woman aged 55-75 years with acute COVID-19.

The V gene is TRBV14, the J gene TRBJ1-4, with D unclear. Germline V gives CDR1 SGHDN, CDR2 FVKESK. The length of the CDR3 is 14 residues. Trimming pared 4 bases from V and 5 bases from J, leaving 11 bases between. CDR3 sequence (DNA): TGTGCCAGCAGCCTAAACAGAATCAATGAAAAACTGTTTTTT. This encodes CASSLNRINEKLFF. Looking up the rest from reference TRBV14 and TRBJ1-4 gives the full variable domain: EAGVTQFPSHSVIEKGQTVTLRCDPISGHDNLYWYRRVMGKEIKFLLHFVKESKQDESGMPNNRFLAERTGGTYSTLKVQPAELEDSGVYFCASSLNRINEKLFFGSGTQLSVL.

The chain recombines TRBV19 with TRBJ1-3; possibly TRBD1 for D (5 bases). V lost 4 bases, J lost 1 base, and 23 bases lay in between. The CDR3 runs 19 residues. Germline values: CDR1 LNHDA, CDR2 SQIVND (reference sequence). For the CDR3, the DNA is TGTGCCAGTAGTAGCCCTTCGGGCAGGGCGCTCCATTCTGGAAACACCATATATTTT. Its translation is CASSSPSGRALHSGNTIYF. Complete variable domain (other parts from reference TRBV19 and TRBJ1-3): DGGITQSPKYLFRKEGQNVTLSCEQNLNHDAMYWYRQDPGQGLRLIYYSQIVNDFQKGDIAEGYSVSREKKESFPLTVTSAQKNPTAFYLCASSSPSGRALHSGNTIYFGEGSWLTVV.

J is TRBJ2-7 and V is TRBV21-1; the D call TRBD1 from the table was never checked on the DNA. TRBV21-1 is a listed pseudogene. This CDR3 comprises 15 residues. The CDR3 nucleotides are TGTGCCAGCAGCTTTTACGGGACAGAGCCTTACGAGCAGTACTTC. Translated: CASSFYGTEPYEQYF.

The chain uses TRBV12-3 or TRBV12-4 and TRBJ1-5; TRBD1 aligns across 7 bases. This CDR3 is 13 amino acids long. V lost 7 bases, J lost 4 bases, and 4 bases stayed unmatched. In DNA form, the CDR3 reads TGTGCCAGCACTAAACAGGGGAATCAGCCCCAGCATTTT. Its protein is CASTKQGNQPQHF.

This clone has at least ten counts. The chain uses TRBV10-2 and TRBJ2-7, with D tentatively TRBD2 (5 bases). The CDR3 totals 14 residues. Trimming removed 2 bases from V and 6 bases from J, with 14 bases in between. The germline CDR1 and CDR2 sequences are WSHSY and SAAADI. CDR3 DNA sequence: TGCGCCAGCAGTGAGCCGGCCATCGGGGTCGAGCAGTACGTC. This gives the protein CASSEPAIGVEQYV.

The chain has TRBV4-2 and TRBJ2-1; 12 nucleotides line up with TRBD2. Per the germline V gene, CDR1 is LGHNA and CDR2 is YNFKEQ. The J segment lost 7 bases and the V segment lost 4 bases, leaving 8 bases of the junction unmatched. The length of the CDR3 is 16 residues. In nucleotides, the CDR3 is TGTGCCAGCAGCCGAGCGACTAGCGGGAGCGGGAATGAGCAGTTCTTC. Translation gives CASSRATSGSGNEQFF.

V usage is TRBV6-2 or TRBV6-3 and J usage is TRBJ1-2; 10 positions match TRBD1. The CDR3 runs 17 residues. Losses at the gene ends were 4 bases for V and 2 bases for J; bases not matched to a gene: 10. CDR1 is MNHEY, CDR2 SVGEGT, per germline. The CDR3 reads CASSSPGTGAANYGYTF. CDR3 nucleotides: TGTGCCAGCAGTTCCCCCGGGACAGGGGCTGCCAACTATGGCTACACCTTC.

This clone was picked up one time. The rearrangement links TRBV18 to TRBJ1-5, with D perhaps TRBD1 (6 bases). The CDR3 has 16 amino acids. From germline, CDR1 is KGHSH and CDR2 LQKENI. V lost 3 bases, J lost 1 base, and 13 bases lay in between. The CDR3 nucleotides read TGTGCCAGCTCACCCCCCGGGACACAGAGCAATCAGCCCCAGCATTTT. It specifies CASSPPGTQSNQPQHF.

V and J are TRBV7-9 and TRBJ2-3; D is ambiguous. Trimming removed 3 bases from V and 9 bases from J, with 13 bases in between. The germline gives CDR1 SEHNR, CDR2 FQNEAQ (reference sequence). The CDR3 length is 13 residues. The chain's CDR3 is CASSLVVEATQYF. CDR3 nucleotides: TGTGCCAGCAGCTTGGTCGTAGAGGCGACGCAGTATTTT.

The chain employs TRBV4-2 and TRBJ2-5, with a weak D call TRBD1 (5 bases). The V and J ends lost 0 bases and 3 bases respectively, with 8 bases between them. This CDR3 contains 14 residues. In germline, CDR1 is LGHNA, CDR2 YNFKEQ. The CDR3 coding sequence is TGTGCCAGCAGCCAAGATACAGGCAAAGAGACCCAGTACTTC. Translation: CASSQDTGKETQYF.

The chain recombines TRBV19 with TRBJ2-3, with TRBD2 matching 12 bases. The CDR3 is 19 amino acids. Germline CDR1 reads LNHDA; CDR2 reads SQIVND (reference sequence). Trimming took 1 base from V and 0 from J; bases not matched to a gene: 8. CDR3 loop: CASSIASLAGGTSTDTQYF. In DNA form, the CDR3 reads TGTGCCAGTAGTATAGCTTCGCTAGCGGGGGGGACTAGCACAGATACGCAGTATTTT.

This clone was picked up a small number of times. The V call is TRBV11-2, the J call TRBJ2-3, with no clear D. The V gene's germline CDR1 is SGHAT and CDR2 FQNNGV. The CDR3 extends over 16 amino acids. V was clipped by 5 bases and J by 6 bases, with 21 bases between them. CDR3 region: CASSLLWAATQDTQYF. DNA of the CDR3: TGTGCCAGCAGCCTCCTATGGGCAGCCACCCAGGATACGCAGTATTTT.

Only one count was recorded for this clone. The sample carries other DNA sequences with the same CDR3. The gene calls are TRBV25-1 and TRBJ1-5; D is possibly TRBD1 (6 bases). Germline V gene sequence: CDR1 MGHDK, CDR2 SYGVNS. The CDR3 loop spans 14 amino acids. V was trimmed by 5 bases and J by 1 base, leaving 9 bases between them. The CDR3 region is CASSRGGSNQPQHF. CDR3 bases: TGTGCCAGCAGTCGGGGGGGCAGCAATCAGCCCCAGCATTTT. The full variable domain, rest sourced from reference TRBV25-1 and TRBJ1-5, is EADIYQTPRYLVIGTGKKITLECSQTMGHDKMYWYQQDPGMELHLIHYSYGVNSTEKGDLSSESTVSRIRTEHFPLTLESARPSHTSQYLCASSRGGSNQPQHFGDGTRLSIL.

This clone was seen a handful of times. The chain is built from TRBV6-5 and TRBJ1-4, with no clear D. Germline V gene data show CDR1 as MNHEY and CDR2 as SVGAGI. CDR3 length equals 12 residues. This chain's CDR3 is CVVGRTNEKLFF. CDR3 nucleotide sequence: TGTGTAGTTGGGCGAACTAATGAAAAACTGTTTTTT.

The V gene is TRBV19, the J gene TRBJ1-5, with a tentative D call TRBD1 (5 bases). This CDR3 comprises 13 residues. The germline V and J ends were trimmed by 8 bases and 6 bases, with 14 bases remaining between them. The V gene's germline CDR1 is LNHDA and CDR2 SQIVND (reference sequence). In DNA, the CDR3 is TGTGCCAGTTGCAAGGGGCCTGGTCAGCCCCAGCATTTT. This translates into CASCKGPGQPQHF.

This chain joins TRBV5-1 and TRBJ1-6, with 10 bases matching TRBD1. V shed 4 bases, J shed 3 bases, and the junction held 4 bases outside the gene matches. Per germline, CDR1 SGHRS and CDR2 YFSETQ. The CDR3 runs to 16 residues. In DNA form, the CDR3 reads TGCGCCAGCAGCGGGACAGGGGATGTCTATAATTCACCCCTCCACTTT. Its protein is CASSGTGDVYNSPLHF. Combining the CDR3 with reference TRBV5-1 and TRBJ1-6 gives the whole variable domain KAGVTQTPRYLIKTRGQQVTLSCSPISGHRSVSWYQQTPGQGLQFLFEYFSETQRNKGNFPGRFSGRQFSNSRSEMNVSTLELGDSALYLCASSGTGDVYNSPLHFGNGTRLTVT.

The V gene is TRBV4-2, the J gene TRBJ1-3, with no clear D. CDR1 is LGHNA, CDR2 YNFKEQ, per germline. The length of the CDR3 is 18 residues. Trimming stripped 0 bases from V and 3 bases from J, with 18 bases between. The CDR3 sequence: CASSQEFRGIVGGNTIYF. The CDR3 nucleotides are TGTGCCAGCAGCCAAGAGTTTCGGGGAATTGTAGGTGGAAACACCATATATTTT.

The chain carries TRBV24-1 and TRBJ1-5; 7 nucleotides align to TRBD1. The CDR3 contains 14 residues. CDR1 is KGHDR and CDR2 is SFDVKD in the germline V gene. The V segment lost 4 bases and the J segment 4 bases; nucleotides outside the gene matches: 3. As DNA, the CDR3 is TGTGCCACCAGTGACGGGACAGTAAATCAGCCCCAGCATTTT. This translates into CATSDGTVNQPQHF.

This clone appeared once. The V call is TRBV27, the J call TRBJ1-1, with no clear D. The CDR3 extends over 13 amino acids. The germline V gene has CDR1 MNHEY and CDR2 SMNVEV (reference sequence). With 5 bases removed from V and 5 bases from J, the gap between germline ends came to 12 bases. CDR3 sequence: CASSPVPGTEAFF. CDR3 coding DNA: TGTGCCAGCAGTCCAGTCCCGGGAACTGAAGCTTTCTTT.

This clone occurred once. The chain combines TRBV7-9 with TRBJ1-2; perhaps TRBD1 as D (6 bases). CDR3 size: 17 residues. The V gene lost 5 bases and the J gene lost 3 bases, with 22 bases spanning the gap. The V gene's germline CDR1 is SEHNR and CDR2 FQNEAQ (reference sequence). CDR3 nucleotides: TGTGCCAGCAGCCCTAAAGGGTCAGGGGAGATGGACTATGGCTACACCTTC. It encodes CASSPKGSGEMDYGYTF.

This chain connects TRBV5-1 to TRBJ2-1, with 10 positions matching TRBD2. The CDR3 loop spans 16 amino acids. Germline V gene data show CDR1 as SGHRS and CDR2 as YFSETQ. J lost 3 bases, V lost 0 bases, and 3 bases had no gene match. The CDR3 region is CASSLVLAGVYNEQFF. The CDR3 coding sequence is TGCGCCAGCAGCTTGGTTCTAGCGGGGGTCTACAATGAGCAGTTCTTC.

This clone was detected only a few times. The chain employs TRBV3-1 (or the pseudogene TRBV3-2) and TRBJ2-2; weak D call: TRBD1 (6 bases). Germline-derived CDR1 and CDR2 are LGHDT and YNNKEL (reference sequence). Trimming removed 6 bases from V and 0 bases from J, with 20 bases in between. This CDR3 spans 18 amino acids. The CDR3 DNA reads TGTGCCAGCAGATATGCCCCGCCCTACAGGGCGAACACCGGGGAGCTGTTTTTT. As protein: CASRYAPPYRANTGELFF.

The rearrangement uses TRBV11-2 and TRBJ1-1, with D possibly TRBD1 on 5 matching bases. The CDR3 covers 18 residues. CDR1 SGHAT and CDR2 FQNNGV come from the germline V gene. Between the trimmed V and J ends, which lost 1 base and 1 base, there was a span of 19 bases. This CDR3 is CASSLGPAGSRGNTEAFF. CDR3 sequence (DNA): TGTGCCAGCAGCTTAGGTCCGGCAGGGTCTAGGGGGAACACTGAAGCTTTCTTT.

The table lists this clone with a few counts. The chain carries TRBV7-9 and TRBJ1-1; possible D gene TRBD1, 6 bases. This CDR3 spans 15 amino acids. Germline V gives CDR1 SEHNR, CDR2 FQNEAQ (reference sequence). The V and J ends lost 5 bases and 1 base respectively, with 14 bases between them. CDR3 sequence: CASSPPGGANTEAFF. CDR3 in DNA: TGTGCCAGCAGCCCCCCCGGGGGGGCGAACACTGAAGCTTTCTTT.

This clone was seen a single time. The J gene is TRBJ1-3, the V gene TRBV9; no clear D. Trimming removed 0 bases at V and 0 bases at J, with 7 bases between. The CDR3 loop spans 15 amino acids. CDR1 is SGDLS, CDR2 YYNGEE, per germline. CDR3 sequence: CASSVDDYSGNTIYF. DNA of the CDR3: TGTGCCAGCAGCGTAGATGACTACTCTGGAAACACCATATATTTT.

This clone has a handful of counts. The chain couples TRBV2 to TRBJ1-1; a possible D gene is TRBD1 (5 bases). Germline values: CDR1 SNHLY, CDR2 FYNNEI. This CDR3 comprises 11 residues. V lost 6 bases and J lost 11, with 13 bases in between. CDR3 in DNA: TGTGCCAGCAGGTCAGGGTCATGGGCTTTCTTT. Translating gives CASRSGSWAFF. Filled out from reference TRBV2 and TRBJ1-1, the complete variable domain reads EPEVTQTPSHQVTQMGQEVILRCVPISNHLYFYWYRQILGQKVEFLVSFYNNEISEKSEIFDDQFSVERPDGSNFTLKIRSTKLEDSAMYFCASRSGSWAFFGQGTRLTVV.

The J gene is TRBJ2-1, the V gene TRBV9; 10 bases match TRBD2. Trimming cost V 1 base and J 7 bases; bases outside gene matches: 8. Germline CDR1 and CDR2: SGDLS and YYNGEE. The CDR3 length is 16 residues. CDR3 sequence (DNA): TGTGCCAGCAGCGTATCCGGGGCTAGCGGGGGAAATGAGCAGTTCTTC. It codes for CASSVSGASGGNEQFF.

With respect to this clone: This likely comes from a read error, as the CDR3 has no conserved phenylalanine or tryptophan at its end. The DNA is left out, because the CDR3 cannot be placed on it with certainty; the CDR3 is given as TCRdb lists it. The CDR3 region is CARSLALKI. V gene TRBV5-3 combines with J gene TRBJ2-7; TRBD2, the table's D call, was not compared with the DNA. TRBV5-3 is an ORF, with its function uncertain. Termini included, the CDR3 measures 9 amino acids.

The V call is TRBV6-5, the J call TRBJ1-3; D remains unclear. The CDR3 is 12 amino acids. Germline CDR1 is MNHEY and CDR2 is SVGAGI. The V end lost 8 bases, the J end lost 3 bases, and 8 bases lay between the germline ends. The CDR3 nucleotides are TGTGCCAGCGATGGGAGTGGAAACACCATATATTTT. Amino acids: CASDGSGNTIYF.

This CDR3 reads CAISDHGAGGNEKLFF. The CDR3 DNA follows: TGTGCCATCAGTGACCACGGAGCAGGGGGTAATGAAAAACTGTTTTTT. The chain combines TRBV10-3 with TRBJ1-4; 7 bases align to TRBD1. V lost 3 bases and J lost 4; bases outside the gene matches: 8. Germline assignment: CDR1 ENHRY and CDR2 SYGVKD. The CDR3 has 16 amino acids.